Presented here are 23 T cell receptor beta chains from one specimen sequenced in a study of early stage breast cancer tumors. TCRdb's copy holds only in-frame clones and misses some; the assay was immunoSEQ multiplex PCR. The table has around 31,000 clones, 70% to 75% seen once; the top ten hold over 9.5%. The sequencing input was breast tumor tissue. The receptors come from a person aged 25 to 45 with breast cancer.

The CDR3 spells CASSLGQGTEQYF. The CDR3 DNA reads as TGTGCCAGCAGCTTAGGACAGGGAACCGAGCAGTACTTC. The rearrangement uses TRBV7-9 and TRBJ2-7; TRBD1 matches at 7 bases. The length of the CDR3 is 13 residues. V dropped 1 base and J dropped 6; count of bases not matched to a gene: 3. Germline V CDR1 and CDR2: SEHNR, FQNEAQ (reference sequence).

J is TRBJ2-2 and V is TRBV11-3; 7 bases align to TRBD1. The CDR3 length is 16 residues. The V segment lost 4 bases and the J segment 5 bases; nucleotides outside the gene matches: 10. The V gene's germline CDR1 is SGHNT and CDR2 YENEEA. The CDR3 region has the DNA TGTGCCAGCAGCTCAAGGACAGGCGTACAGACCGGGGAGCTGTTTTTT. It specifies CASSSRTGVQTGELFF.

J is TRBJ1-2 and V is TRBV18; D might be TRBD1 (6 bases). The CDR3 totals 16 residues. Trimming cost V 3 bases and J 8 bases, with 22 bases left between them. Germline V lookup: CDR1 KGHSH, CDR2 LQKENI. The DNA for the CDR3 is TGTGCCAGCTCACCGGCCGGGACAACTTCTACTAGCGGCTACACCTTC. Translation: CASSPAGTTSTSGYTF.

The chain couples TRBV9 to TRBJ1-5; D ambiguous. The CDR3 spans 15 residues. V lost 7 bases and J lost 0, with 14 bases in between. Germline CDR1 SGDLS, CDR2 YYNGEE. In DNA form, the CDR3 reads TGTGCCAGCTCTCCCGGAGGTCTTAGCAATCAGCCCCAGCATTTT. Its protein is CASSPGGLSNQPQHF. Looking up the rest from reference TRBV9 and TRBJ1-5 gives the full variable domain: DSGVTQTPKHLITATGQRVTLRCSPRSGDLSVYWYQQSLDQGLQFLIQYYNGEERAKGNILERFSAQQFPDLHSELNLSSLELGDSALYFCASSPGGLSNQPQHFGDGTRLSIL.

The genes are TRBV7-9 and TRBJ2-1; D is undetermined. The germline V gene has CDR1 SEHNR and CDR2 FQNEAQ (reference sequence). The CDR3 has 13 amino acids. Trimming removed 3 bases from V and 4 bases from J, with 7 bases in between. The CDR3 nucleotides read TGTGCCAGCAGCTTTGGGCAGTACAATGAGCAGTTCTTC. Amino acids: CASSFGQYNEQFF.

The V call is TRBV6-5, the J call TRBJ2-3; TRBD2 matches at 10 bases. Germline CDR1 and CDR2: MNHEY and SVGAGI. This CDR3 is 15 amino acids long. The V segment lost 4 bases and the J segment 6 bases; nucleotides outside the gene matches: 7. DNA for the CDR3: TGTGCCAGCAGTTCCCACGGACTAGCGGTGGATACGCAGTATTTT. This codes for CASSSHGLAVDTQYF.

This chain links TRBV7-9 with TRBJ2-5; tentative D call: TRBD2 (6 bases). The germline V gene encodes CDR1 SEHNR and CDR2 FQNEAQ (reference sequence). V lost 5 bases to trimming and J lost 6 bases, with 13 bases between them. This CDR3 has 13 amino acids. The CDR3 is CASSPGSSKTQYF. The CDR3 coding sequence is TGTGCCAGCAGCCCCGGGAGTTCGAAGACCCAGTACTTC.

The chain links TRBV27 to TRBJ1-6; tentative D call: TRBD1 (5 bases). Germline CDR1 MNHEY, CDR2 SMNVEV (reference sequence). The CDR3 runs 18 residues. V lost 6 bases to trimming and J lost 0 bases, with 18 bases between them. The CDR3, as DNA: TGTGCCAGCAGACCCTCCTGGGACGCAAGCTCCTATAATTCACCCCTCCACTTT. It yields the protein CASRPSWDASSYNSPLHF.

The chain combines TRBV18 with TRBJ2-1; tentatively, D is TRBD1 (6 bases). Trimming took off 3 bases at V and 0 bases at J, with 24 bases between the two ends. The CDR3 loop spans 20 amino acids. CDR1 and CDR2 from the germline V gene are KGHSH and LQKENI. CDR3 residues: CASSPGSTGFRWGSYNEQFF. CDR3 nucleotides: TGTGCCAGCTCACCCGGATCGACAGGTTTTCGATGGGGCTCCTACAATGAGCAGTTCTTC. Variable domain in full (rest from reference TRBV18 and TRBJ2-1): NAGVMQNPRHLVRRRGQEARLRCSPMKGHSHVYWYRQLPEEGLKFMVYLQKENIIDESGMPKERFSAEFPKEGPSILRIQQVVRGDSAAYFCASSPGSTGFRWGSYNEQFFGPGTRLTVL.

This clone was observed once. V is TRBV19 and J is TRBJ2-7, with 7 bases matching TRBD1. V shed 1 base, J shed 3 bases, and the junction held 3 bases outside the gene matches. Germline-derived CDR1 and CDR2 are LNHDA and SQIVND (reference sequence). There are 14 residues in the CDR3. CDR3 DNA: TGTGCCAGTAGTATAGCACAGGGGATCTACGAGCAGTACTTC. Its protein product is CASSIAQGIYEQYF.

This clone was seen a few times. The CDR3 reads CATSRGTGSDIQYF. Written as DNA, the CDR3 is TGTGCCACCAGCAGGGGGACAGGGTCGGACATTCAGTACTTC. V usage is TRBV15 and J usage is TRBJ2-4; 9 positions agree with TRBD1. Unmatched junction bases numbered 5, after V lost 3 bases and J lost 8 bases. Germline loops: CDR1 LNHNV, CDR2 YYDKDF (reference sequence). The CDR3 is 14 residues long.

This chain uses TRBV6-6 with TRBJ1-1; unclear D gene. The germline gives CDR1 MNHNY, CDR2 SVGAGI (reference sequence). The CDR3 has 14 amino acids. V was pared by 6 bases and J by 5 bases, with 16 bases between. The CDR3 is CASSPSWVRTEAFF. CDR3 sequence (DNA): TGTGCCAGCAGCCCGAGCTGGGTAAGAACTGAAGCTTTCTTT.

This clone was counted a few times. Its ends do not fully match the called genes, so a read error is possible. In DNA, the CDR3 is TGTGCCAGCTCCCCACAGGGAAATGGAAACACCATATATTTT. It translates to CASSPQGNGNTIYF. The gene calls are TRBV18 and TRBJ1-3; TRBD1 is a possible D gene (6 bases). This CDR3 has 14 amino acids. Germline V gene sequence: CDR1 KGHSH, CDR2 LQKENI.

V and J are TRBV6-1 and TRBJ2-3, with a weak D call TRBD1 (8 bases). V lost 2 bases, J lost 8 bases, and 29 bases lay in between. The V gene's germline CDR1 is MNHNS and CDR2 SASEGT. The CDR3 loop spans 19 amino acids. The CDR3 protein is CASSERAGATRHTGGTQYF. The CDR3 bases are TGTGCCAGCAGTGAAAGGGCGGGAGCTACCCGTCACACAGGGGGTACGCAGTATTTT.

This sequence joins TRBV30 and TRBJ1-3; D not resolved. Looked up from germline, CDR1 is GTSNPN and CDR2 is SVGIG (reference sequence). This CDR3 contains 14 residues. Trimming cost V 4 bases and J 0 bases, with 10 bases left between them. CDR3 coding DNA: TGTGCCTGGACCTTCAGACCCTCTGGAAACACCATATATTTT. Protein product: CAWTFRPSGNTIYF.

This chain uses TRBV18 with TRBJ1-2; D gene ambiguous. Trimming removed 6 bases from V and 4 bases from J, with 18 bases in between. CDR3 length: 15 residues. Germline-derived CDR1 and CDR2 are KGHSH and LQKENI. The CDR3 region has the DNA TGTGCCAGCTCCCCGCGGCTGAGGGATCCCTATGGCTACACCTTC. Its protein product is CASSPRLRDPYGYTF. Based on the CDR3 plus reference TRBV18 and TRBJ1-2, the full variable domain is NAGVMQNPRHLVRRRGQEARLRCSPMKGHSHVYWYRQLPEEGLKFMVYLQKENIIDESGMPKERFSAEFPKEGPSILRIQQVVRGDSAAYFCASSPRLRDPYGYTFGSGTRLTVV.

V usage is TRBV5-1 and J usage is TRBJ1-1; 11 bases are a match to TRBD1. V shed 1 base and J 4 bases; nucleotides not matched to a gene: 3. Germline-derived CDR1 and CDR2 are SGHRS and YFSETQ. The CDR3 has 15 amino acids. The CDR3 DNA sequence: TGCGCCAGCAGCTTGTATGGGACAGGGGGCACTGAAGCTTTCTTT. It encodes CASSLYGTGGTEAFF.

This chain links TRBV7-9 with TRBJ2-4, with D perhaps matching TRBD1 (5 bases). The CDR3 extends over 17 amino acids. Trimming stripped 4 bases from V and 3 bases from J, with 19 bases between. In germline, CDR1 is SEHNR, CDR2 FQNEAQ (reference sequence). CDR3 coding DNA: TGTGCCAGCAGCTCCCTCGACTTAGCTAGGGGCAAAAACATTCAGTACTTC. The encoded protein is CASSSLDLARGKNIQYF.

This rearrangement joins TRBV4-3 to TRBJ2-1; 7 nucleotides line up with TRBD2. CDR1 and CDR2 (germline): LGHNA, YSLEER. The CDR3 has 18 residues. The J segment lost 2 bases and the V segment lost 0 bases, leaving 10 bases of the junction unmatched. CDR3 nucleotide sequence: TGCGCCAGCAGCCAAGATAATTCCGGGGAGGGCCCCTACAATGAGCAGTTCTTC. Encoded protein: CASSQDNSGEGPYNEQFF.

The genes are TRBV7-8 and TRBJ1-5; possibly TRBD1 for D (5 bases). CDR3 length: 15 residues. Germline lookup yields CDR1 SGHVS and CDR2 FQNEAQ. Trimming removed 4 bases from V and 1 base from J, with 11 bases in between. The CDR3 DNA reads TGTGCCAGCAGCTATAACCACAGGAGCAATCAGCCCCAGCATTTT. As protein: CASSYNHRSNQPQHF.

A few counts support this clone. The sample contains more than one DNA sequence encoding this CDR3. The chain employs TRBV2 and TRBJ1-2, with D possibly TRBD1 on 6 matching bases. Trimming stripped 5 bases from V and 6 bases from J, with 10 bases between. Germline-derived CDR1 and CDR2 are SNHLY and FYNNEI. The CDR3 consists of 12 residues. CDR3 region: CASSLQGNGYTF. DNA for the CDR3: TGTGCCAGCAGTCTTCAGGGGAATGGCTACACCTTC. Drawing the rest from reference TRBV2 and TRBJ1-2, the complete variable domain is EPEVTQTPSHQVTQMGQEVILRCVPISNHLYFYWYRQILGQKVEFLVSFYNNEISEKSEIFDDQFSVERPDGSNFTLKIRSTKLEDSAMYFCASSLQGNGYTFGSGTRLTVV.

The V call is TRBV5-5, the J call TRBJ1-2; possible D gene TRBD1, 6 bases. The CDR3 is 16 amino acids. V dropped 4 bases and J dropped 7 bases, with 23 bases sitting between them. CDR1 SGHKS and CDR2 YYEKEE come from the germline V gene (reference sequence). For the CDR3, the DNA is TGTGCCAGCAGCATAACCCCCGGGGGGCGGCAGTCTGGCTACACCTTC. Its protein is CASSITPGGRQSGYTF.

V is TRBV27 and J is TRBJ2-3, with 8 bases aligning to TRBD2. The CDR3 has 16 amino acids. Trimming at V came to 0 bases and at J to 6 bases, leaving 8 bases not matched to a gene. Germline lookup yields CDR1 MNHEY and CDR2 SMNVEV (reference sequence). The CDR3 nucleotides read TGTGCCAGCAGTTTATCGATGGGCGGGAGGTCCGATACGCAGTATTTT. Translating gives CASSLSMGGRSDTQYF.